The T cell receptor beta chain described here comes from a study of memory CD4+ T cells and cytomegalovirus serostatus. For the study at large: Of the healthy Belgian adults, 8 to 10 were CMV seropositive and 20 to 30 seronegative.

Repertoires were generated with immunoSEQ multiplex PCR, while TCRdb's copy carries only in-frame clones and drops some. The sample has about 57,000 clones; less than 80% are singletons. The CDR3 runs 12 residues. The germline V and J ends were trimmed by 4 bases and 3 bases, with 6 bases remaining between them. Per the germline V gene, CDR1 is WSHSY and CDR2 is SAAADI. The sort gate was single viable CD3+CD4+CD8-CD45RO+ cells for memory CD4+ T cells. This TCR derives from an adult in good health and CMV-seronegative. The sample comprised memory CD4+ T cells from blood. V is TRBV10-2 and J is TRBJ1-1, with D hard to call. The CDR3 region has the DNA TGCGCCAGCAGTGTTCAGTACACTGAAGCTTTCTTT. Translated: CASSVQYTEAFF.